This TCR beta chain was sequenced for a study of radiotherapy plus CTLA-4 blockade in lung cancer. Across the study: Objective responses were recorded in more than 15% of patients, with disease control recorded in roughly 31%.

Treatment of patients with chemo-refractory metastatic non-small-cell lung cancer consisted of focal radiation plus CTLA-4 blockade with ipilimumab. General study points: Radiotherapy with ipilimumab was followed by blood expansion of tumor-derived clones. According to reports, early shifts in blood T cell clones, alongside interferon-beta, forecast response most accurately.

Details on this clone: Its target is not known.

Clones were read by immunoSEQ multiplex PCR, and TCRdb kept only the in-frame ones, dropping some. Of 30,000 to 45,000 clones listed, 70% to 80% are singletons. CDR1 GTSNPN and CDR2 SVGIG come from the germline V gene (reference sequence). With 0 bases removed from V and 5 bases from J, the gap between germline ends came to 7 bases. The CDR3 has 12 amino acids. Material: peripheral blood, obtained from a patient treated with radiotherapy plus ipilimumab. The origin of this receptor is a human donor with non-small cell lung cancer who had stable disease on radiotherapy plus ipilimumab. The chain joins TRBV30 to TRBJ2-5; D not certain. The CDR3 DNA sequence: TGTGCCTGGAGTGTACAAGGGGAGACCCAGTACTTC. It yields the protein CAWSVQGETQYF.